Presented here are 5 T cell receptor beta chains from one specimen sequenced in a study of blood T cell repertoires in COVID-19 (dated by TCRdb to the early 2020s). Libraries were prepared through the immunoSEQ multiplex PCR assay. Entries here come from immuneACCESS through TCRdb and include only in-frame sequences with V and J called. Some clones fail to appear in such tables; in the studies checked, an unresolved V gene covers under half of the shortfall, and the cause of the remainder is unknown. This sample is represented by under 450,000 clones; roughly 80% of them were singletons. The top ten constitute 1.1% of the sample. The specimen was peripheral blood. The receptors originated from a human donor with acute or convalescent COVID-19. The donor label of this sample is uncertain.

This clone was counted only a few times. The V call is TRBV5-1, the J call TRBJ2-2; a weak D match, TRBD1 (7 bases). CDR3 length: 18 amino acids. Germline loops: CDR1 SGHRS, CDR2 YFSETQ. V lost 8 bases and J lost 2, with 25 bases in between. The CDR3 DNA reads TGCGCCAGTACAGGGGTCGGAAAGGGACTCATTAACACCGGGGAGCTGTTTTTT. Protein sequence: CASTGVGKGLINTGELFF.

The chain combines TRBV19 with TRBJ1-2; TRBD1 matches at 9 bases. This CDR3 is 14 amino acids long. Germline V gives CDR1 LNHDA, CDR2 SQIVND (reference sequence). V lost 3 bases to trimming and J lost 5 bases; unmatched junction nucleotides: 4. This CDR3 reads CASSMAGTGYGYTF. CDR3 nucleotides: TGTGCCAGTAGTATGGCCGGGACAGGGTATGGCTACACCTTC.

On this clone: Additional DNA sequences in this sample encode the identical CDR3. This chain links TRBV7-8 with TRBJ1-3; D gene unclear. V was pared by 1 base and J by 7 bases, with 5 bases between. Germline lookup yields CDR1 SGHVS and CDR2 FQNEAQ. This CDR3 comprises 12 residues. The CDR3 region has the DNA TGTGCCAGCAGCTTAGGAGGGAACACCATATATTTT. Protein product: CASSLGGNTIYF.

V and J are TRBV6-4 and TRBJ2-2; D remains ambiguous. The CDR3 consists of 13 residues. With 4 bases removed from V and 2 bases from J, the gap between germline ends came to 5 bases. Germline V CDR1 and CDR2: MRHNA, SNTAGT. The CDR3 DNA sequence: TGTGCCAGCAGTGCCTATAACACCGGGGAGCTGTTTTTT. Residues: CASSAYNTGELFF.

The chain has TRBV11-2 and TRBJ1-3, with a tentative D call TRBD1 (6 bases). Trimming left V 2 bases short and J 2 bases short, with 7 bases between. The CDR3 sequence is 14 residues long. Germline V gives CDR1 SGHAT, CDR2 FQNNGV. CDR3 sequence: CASSLPGAGNTIYF. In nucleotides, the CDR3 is TGTGCCAGCAGCTTACCAGGGGCTGGAAACACCATATATTTT.